The clone carrying this T cell receptor (beta chain) showed up just a few times. Its antigen is undetermined. One entry per CDR3 protein results from TCRdb running MiXCR on the RT-PCR reads. The data hold about 540,000 distinct CDR3 sequences, with roughly a quarter observed a single time. The V end was cut by 5 bases, the J end by 2 bases, with 13 bases between. The CDR3 has 15 residues. In germline, CDR1 is SGHRS, CDR2 YFSETQ. The sample originates from a study of response to subunit inactivated influenza vaccine. Study-wide findings and caveats: It was suggested by the authors that few new T cells are recruited by each seasonal influenza vaccination.

This sample also belongs to another study, concerning T cells expressing NK-cell markers. That study adds: Researchers built TCR beta cDNA using 5'RACE template switching with UMIs. Just one sequenced donor of eight was HCMV-seronegative, while seven were seropositive. Expanded NKG2C+ T cell clones had unclear HCMV specificity.

This receptor was taken from a man aged 45-60 years who received an inactivated influenza vaccine. The sequenced sample was CD4+ T cells sorted from PBMCs, obtained approximately 13 days after vaccination. The V gene is TRBV5-1, the J gene TRBJ2-2; TRBD1 might be the D (6 bases). The CDR3 DNA reads as TGCGCCAGCAGGGAAAAAGGGGGAAACACCGGGGAGCTGTTTTTT. It specifies CASREKGGNTGELFF. Supplemented by reference TRBV5-1 and TRBJ2-2, the full variable domain reads KAGVTQTPRYLIKTRGQQVTLSCSPISGHRSVSWYQQTPGQGLQFLFEYFSETQRNKGNFPGRFSGRQFSNSRSEMNVSTLELGDSALYLCASREKGGNTGELFFGEGSRLTVL.